This paragraph covers one T cell receptor beta chain sequence. Produced via immunoSEQ multiplex PCR; TCRdb's table is partial and in-frame only. The sample carries under 100,000 clones, around 85% recorded once. The source of the sample is a study of technical replicates of blood from four donors. The germline V gene encodes CDR1 GTSNPN and CDR2 SVGIG (reference sequence). This CDR3 spans 16 amino acids. V was trimmed by 0 bases and J by 0 bases, leaving 12 bases between them. The chain employs TRBV30 and TRBJ1-5, with D unresolved. The receptor was isolated from a human donor in good health. Some clones in this sample may be carry-over from other donors' samples. The sequenced sample consisted of PBMCs. The CDR3 coding sequence is TGTGCCTGGAGTGTACGAGGAGCCTTTAGCAATCAGCCCCAGCATTTT. Translated: CAWSVRGAFSNQPQHF.